This T cell receptor (beta chain) was captured in a study of T cell repertoires in cytomegalovirus infection. Study in general: From public TCR beta signatures came an indication of both CMV infection and matching HLA type.

One entry per CDR3 protein, called by TCRdb with MiXCR from the reads. Among about 180,000 distinct CDR3 sequences listed, 13% to 15% were seen once. This clonotype has more than one count but fewer than ten. What it binds is unknown. Per the germline V gene, CDR1 is SQVTM and CDR2 is ANQGSEA. The junction had 8 bases not matched to a gene; V was cut back by 6 bases and J by 0 bases. There are 16 residues in the CDR3. Study-wide points: The study identified carriers of CMV plus the relevant HLA from cumulative public TCR beta family frequency. It was HLA-C-restricted CMV-specific TCR beta clonotypes that dominated the response ex vivo.

This chain uses TRBV29-1 with TRBJ2-6; 7 bases fit TRBD1. Sequenced material: PBMCs. This sequence was found in a human donor in good health (CMV status not recorded). Some clones in this sample may be carry-over from other donors' samples. In DNA, the CDR3 is TGCAGCGTCAGGGGGACATCCCGCTCTGGGGCCAACGTCCTGACTTTC. Its translation is CSVRGTSRSGANVLTF.